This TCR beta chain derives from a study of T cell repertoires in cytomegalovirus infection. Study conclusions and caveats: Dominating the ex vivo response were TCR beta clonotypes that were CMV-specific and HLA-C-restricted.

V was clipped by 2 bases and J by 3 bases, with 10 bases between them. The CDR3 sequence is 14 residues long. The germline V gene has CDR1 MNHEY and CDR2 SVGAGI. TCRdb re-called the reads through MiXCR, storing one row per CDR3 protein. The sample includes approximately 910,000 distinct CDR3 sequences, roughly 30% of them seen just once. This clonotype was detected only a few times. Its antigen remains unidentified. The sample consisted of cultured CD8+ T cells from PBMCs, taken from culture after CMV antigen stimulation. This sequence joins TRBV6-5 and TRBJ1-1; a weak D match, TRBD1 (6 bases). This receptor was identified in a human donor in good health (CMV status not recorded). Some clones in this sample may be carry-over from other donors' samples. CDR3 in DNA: TGTGCCAGCAGTTACACGGACAGCTACACTGAAGCTTTCTTT. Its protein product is CASSYTDSYTEAFF.